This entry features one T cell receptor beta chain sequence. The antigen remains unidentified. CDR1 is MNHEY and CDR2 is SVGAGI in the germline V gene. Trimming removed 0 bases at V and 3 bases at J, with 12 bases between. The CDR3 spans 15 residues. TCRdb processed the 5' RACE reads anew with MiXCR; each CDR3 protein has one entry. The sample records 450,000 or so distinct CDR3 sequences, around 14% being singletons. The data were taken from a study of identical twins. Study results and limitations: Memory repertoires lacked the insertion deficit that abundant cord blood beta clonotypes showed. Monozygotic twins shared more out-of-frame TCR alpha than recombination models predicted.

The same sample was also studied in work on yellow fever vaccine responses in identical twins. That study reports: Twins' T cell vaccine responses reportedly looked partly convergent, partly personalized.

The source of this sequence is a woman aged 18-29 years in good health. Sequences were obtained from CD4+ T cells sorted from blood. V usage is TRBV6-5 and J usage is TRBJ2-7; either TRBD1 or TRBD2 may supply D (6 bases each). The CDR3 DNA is TGTGCCAGCAGTTACTCGTCCGGAGGGGGCTACGAGCAGTACTTC. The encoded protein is CASSYSSGGGYEQYF.